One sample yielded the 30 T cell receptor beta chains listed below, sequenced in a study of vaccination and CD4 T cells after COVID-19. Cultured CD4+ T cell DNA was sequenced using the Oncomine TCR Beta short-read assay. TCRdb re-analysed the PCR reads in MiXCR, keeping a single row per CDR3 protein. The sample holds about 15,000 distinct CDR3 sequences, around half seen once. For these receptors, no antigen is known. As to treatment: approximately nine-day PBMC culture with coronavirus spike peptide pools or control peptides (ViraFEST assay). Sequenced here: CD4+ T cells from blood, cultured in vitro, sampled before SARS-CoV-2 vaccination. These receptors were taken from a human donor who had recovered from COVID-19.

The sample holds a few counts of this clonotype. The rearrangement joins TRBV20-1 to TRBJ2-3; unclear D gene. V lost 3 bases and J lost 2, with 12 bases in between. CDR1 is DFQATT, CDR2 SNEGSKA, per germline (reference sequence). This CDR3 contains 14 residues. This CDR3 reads CSASPLILTDTQYF. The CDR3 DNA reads TGCAGTGCTAGTCCCTTAATCCTCACAGATACGCAGTATTTT.

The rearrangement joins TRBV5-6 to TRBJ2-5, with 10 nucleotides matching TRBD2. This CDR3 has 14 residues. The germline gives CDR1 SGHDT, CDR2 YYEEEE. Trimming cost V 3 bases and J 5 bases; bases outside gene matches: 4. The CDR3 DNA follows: TGTGCCAGCAGCTCTACTAGCGGGACGGAGACCCAGTACTTC. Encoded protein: CASSSTSGTETQYF.

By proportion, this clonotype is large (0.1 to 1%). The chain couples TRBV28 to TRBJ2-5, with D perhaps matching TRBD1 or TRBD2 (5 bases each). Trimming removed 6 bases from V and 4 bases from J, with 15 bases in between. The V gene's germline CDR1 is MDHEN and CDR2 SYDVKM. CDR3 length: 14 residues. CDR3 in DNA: TGTGCCAGCAGCCCAGGAGGCAGGGTAGAGACCCAGTACTTC. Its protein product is CASSPGGRVETQYF. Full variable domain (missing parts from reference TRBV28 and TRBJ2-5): DVKVTQSSRYLVKRTGEKVFLECVQDMDHENMFWYRQDPGLGLRLIYFSYDVKMKEKGDIPEGYSVSREKKERFSLILESASTNQTSMYLCASSPGGRVETQYFGPGTRLLVL.

In nucleotides, the CDR3 is TGCAGTGCTACGGGACTAGCGGGAGTGAGGGAGCAGTACTTC. Translation: CSATGLAGVREQYF. V gene TRBV20-1 combines with J gene TRBJ2-7; TRBD2 matches at 14 bases. Germline trimming cut 4 bases from V and 7 bases from J; bases unmatched to any gene: 6. Germline V lookup: CDR1 DFQATT, CDR2 SNEGSKA (reference sequence). The CDR3 extends over 14 amino acids.

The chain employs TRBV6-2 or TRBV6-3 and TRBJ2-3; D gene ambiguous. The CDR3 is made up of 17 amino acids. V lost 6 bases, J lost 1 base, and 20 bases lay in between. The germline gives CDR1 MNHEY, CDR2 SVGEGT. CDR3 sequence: CASSPRTANPGTDTQYF. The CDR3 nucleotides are TGTGCCAGCAGCCCCAGGACGGCCAACCCTGGCACAGATACGCAGTATTTT.

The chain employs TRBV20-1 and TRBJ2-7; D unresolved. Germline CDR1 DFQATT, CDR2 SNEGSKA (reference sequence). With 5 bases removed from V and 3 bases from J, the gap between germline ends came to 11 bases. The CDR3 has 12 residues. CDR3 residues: CSAYRDNYEQYF. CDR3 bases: TGCAGTGCTTACCGCGATAACTACGAGCAGTACTTC.

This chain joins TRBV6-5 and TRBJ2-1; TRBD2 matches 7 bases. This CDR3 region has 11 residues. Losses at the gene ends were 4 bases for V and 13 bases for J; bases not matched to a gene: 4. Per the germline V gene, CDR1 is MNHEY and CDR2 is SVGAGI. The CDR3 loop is CASSSRGIQFF. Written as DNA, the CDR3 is TGTGCCAGCAGTTCGCGGGGGATACAGTTCTTC.

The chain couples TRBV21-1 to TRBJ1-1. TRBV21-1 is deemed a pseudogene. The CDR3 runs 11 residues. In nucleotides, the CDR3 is TGTGCCAGCAGCAGTAGGACTGAAGCTTTCTTT. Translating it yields CASSSRTEAFF.

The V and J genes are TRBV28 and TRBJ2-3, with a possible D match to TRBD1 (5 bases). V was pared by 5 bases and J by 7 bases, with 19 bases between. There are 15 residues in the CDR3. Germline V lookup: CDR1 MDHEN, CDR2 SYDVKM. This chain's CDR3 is CASSQSGLVKHTQYF. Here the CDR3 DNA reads TGTGCCAGCAGTCAATCAGGGCTGGTTAAGCATACGCAGTATTTT.

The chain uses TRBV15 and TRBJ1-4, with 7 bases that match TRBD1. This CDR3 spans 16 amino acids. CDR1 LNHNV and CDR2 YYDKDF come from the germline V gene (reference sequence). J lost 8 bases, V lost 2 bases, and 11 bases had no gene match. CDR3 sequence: CATSRSRGRGGEKLFF. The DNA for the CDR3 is TGTGCCACCAGCAGATCTAGGGGGCGCGGGGGGGAAAAACTGTTTTTT.

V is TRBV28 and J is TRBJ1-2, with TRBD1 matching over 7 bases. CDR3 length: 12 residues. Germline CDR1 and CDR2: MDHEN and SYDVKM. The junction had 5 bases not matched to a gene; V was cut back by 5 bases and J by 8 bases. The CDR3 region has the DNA TGTGCCAGCAGTCAGACAGGGACGGGCTACACCTTC. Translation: CASSQTGTGYTF.

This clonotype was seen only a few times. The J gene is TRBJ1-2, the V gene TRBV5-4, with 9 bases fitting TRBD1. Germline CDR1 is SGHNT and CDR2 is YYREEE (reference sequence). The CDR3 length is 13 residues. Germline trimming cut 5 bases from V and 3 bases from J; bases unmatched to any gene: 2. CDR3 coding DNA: TGTGCCAGCAGGACAGGGGGTCACTATGGCTACACCTTC. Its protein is CASRTGGHYGYTF.

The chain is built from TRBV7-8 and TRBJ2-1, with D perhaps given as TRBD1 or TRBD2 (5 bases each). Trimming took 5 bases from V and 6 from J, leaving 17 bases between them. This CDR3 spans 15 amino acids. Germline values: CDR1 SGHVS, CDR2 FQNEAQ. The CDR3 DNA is TGTGCCAGCAGCCCCCGGGGATCAGGGATCAATGAGCAGTTCTTC. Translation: CASSPRGSGINEQFF.

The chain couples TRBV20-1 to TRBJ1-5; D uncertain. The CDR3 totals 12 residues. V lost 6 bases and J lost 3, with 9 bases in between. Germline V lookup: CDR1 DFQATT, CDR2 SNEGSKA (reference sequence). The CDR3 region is CSAQINNQPQHF. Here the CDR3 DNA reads TGCAGTGCCCAGATTAACAATCAGCCCCAGCATTTT.

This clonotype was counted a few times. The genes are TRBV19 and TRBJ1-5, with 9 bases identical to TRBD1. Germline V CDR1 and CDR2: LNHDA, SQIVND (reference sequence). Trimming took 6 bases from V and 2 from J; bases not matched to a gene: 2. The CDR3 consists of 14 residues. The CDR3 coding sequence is TGTGCCAGTAGCGGACAGGGGCGCAATCAGCCCCAGCATTTT. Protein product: CASSGQGRNQPQHF.

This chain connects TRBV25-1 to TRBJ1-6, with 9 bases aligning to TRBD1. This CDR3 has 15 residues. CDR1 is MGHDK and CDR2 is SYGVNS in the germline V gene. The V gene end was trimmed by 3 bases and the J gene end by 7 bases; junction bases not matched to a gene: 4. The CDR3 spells CASSDSGQGNSPLHF. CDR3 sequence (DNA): TGTGCCAGCAGTGATTCGGGACAGGGAAATTCACCCCTCCACTTT.

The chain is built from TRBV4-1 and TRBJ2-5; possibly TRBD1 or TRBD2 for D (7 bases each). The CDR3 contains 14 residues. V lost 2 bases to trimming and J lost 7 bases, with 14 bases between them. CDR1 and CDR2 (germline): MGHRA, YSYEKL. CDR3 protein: CASSQFGRGGTQYF. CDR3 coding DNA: TGCGCCAGCAGCCAATTTGGCAGGGGGGGGACCCAGTACTTC.

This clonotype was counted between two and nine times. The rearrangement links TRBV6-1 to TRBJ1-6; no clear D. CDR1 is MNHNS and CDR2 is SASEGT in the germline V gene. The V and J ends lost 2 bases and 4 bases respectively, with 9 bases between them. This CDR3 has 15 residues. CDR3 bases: TGTGCCAGCAGTGAACTCAACCGGTATAATTCACCCCTCCACTTT. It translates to CASSELNRYNSPLHF.

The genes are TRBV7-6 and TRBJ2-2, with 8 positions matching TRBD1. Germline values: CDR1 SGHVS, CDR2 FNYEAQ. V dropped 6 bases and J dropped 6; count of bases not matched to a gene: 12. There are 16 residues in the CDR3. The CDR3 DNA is TGTGCCAGCAGTTTAATAATAGGGGGACAGGCCGGGGAGCTGTTTTTT. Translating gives CASSLIIGGQAGELFF. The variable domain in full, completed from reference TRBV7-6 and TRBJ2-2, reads GAGVSQSPRYKVTKRGQDVALRCDPISGHVSLYWYRQALGQGPEFLTYFNYEAQQDKSGLPNDRFSAERPEGSISTLTIQRTEQRDSAMYRCASSLIIGGQAGELFFGEGSRLTVL.

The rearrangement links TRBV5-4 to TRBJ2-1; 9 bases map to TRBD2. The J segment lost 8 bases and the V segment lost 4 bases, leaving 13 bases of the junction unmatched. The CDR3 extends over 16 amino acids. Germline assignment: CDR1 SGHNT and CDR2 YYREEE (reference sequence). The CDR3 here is CASSPNSGSFRDEQFF. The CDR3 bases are TGTGCCAGCAGCCCGAATAGCGGGAGTTTTAGGGATGAGCAGTTCTTC. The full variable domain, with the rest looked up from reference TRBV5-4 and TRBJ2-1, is ETGVTQSPTHLIKTRGQQVTLRCSSQSGHNTVSWYQQALGQGPQFIFQYYREEENGRGNFPPRFSGLQFPNYSSELNVNALELDDSALYLCASSPNSGSFRDEQFFGPGTRLTVL.

CDR3 loop: CASSLSGLSYEQYF. In nucleotides, the CDR3 is TGTGCCAGCAGTTTATCGGGACTCTCCTACGAGCAGTACTTC. The V call is TRBV27, the J call TRBJ2-7, with D perhaps TRBD2 (6 bases). CDR1 and CDR2 from the germline V gene are MNHEY and SMNVEV (reference sequence). V dropped 0 bases and J dropped 0 bases, with 6 bases sitting between them. The length of the CDR3 is 14 residues.

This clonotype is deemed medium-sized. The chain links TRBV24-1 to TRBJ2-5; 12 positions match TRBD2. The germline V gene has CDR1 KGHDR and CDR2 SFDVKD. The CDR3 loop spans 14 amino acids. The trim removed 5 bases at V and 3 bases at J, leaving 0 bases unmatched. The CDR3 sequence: CATSGTSGKETQYF. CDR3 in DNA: TGTGCCACCAGTGGGACTAGCGGGAAAGAGACCCAGTACTTC.

CDR3 residues: CASSSDNNQPQHF. The CDR3 DNA follows: TGTGCCAGCAGCTCGGACAACAATCAGCCCCAGCATTTT. This chain links TRBV7-6 with TRBJ1-5, with D possibly TRBD1 on 5 matching bases. V lost 4 bases and J 3 bases, leaving 7 bases between the germline ends. The CDR3 extends over 13 amino acids. Germline-derived CDR1 and CDR2 are SGHVS and FNYEAQ.

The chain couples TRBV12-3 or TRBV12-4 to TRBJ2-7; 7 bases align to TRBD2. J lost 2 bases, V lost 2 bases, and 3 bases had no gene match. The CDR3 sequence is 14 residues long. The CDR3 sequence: CASSLRRGTYEQYF. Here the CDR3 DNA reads TGTGCCAGCAGTTTACGGCGGGGGACCTACGAGCAGTACTTC.

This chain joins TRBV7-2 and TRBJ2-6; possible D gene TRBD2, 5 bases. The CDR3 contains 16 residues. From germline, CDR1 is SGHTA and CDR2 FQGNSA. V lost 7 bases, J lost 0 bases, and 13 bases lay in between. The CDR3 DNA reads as TGTGCCAGCACCCCTAGCCTACTCTCTGGGGCCAACGTCCTGACTTTC. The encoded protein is CASTPSLLSGANVLTF.

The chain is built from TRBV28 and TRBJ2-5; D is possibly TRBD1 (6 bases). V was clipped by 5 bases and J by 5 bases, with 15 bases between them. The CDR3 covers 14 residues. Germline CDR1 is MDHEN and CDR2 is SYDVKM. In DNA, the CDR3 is TGTGCCAGCAGTCCTCTGACAGGTTTGGAGACCCAGTACTTC. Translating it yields CASSPLTGLETQYF.

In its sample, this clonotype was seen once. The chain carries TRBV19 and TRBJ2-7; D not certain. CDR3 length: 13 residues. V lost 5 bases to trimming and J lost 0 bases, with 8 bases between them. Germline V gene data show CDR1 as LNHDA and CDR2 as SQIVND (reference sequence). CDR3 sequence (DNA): TGTGCCAGTAGTCGTAGACGCTCCTACGAGCAGTACTTC. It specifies CASSRRRSYEQYF.

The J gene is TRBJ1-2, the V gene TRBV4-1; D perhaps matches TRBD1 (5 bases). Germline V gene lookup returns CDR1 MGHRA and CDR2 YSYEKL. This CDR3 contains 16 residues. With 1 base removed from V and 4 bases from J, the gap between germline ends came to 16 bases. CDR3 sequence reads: CASSQVSRGSGYGYTF. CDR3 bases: TGCGCCAGCAGCCAAGTTAGTAGGGGATCTGGCTATGGCTACACCTTC.

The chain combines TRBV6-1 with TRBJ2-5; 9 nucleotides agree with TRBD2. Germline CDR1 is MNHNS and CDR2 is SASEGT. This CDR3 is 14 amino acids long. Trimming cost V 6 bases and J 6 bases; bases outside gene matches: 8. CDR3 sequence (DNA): TGTGCCAGCAGACAAGCGGGAGGAGGGAAGACCCAGTACTTC. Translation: CASRQAGGGKTQYF.

CDR3 nucleotides: TGTGCCAGCAGTTACGCCGCACAGGGGCCCAATAGCAATCAGCCCCAGCATTTT. It yields the protein CASSYAAQGPNSNQPQHF. This chain connects TRBV6-5 to TRBJ1-5; 7 nucleotides line up with TRBD1. The germline V gene encodes CDR1 MNHEY and CDR2 SVGAGI. This CDR3 region has 18 residues. The junction had 10 bases not matched to a gene; V was cut back by 2 bases and J by 0 bases.